This T cell receptor beta chain was sequenced during a study of Tregs in tolerant kidney transplant recipients. Study context: CFSE-labeled recipient PBMCs were cultured roughly 6 days with irradiated graft donor PBMCs, then FACS-sorted. The study's findings and limits: No direct test of biological reproducibility was done here. Tregs expanded with activated donor B cells seemed most donor-specific.

Clones were read by immunoSEQ multiplex PCR, and TCRdb kept only the in-frame ones, dropping some. The sample consists of roughly 4,900 clones, 40% of them appearing once. This clone was detected only a few times. As yet, its antigen is unknown. Trimming cost V 5 bases and J 2 bases; bases outside gene matches: 5. CDR1 SGHVS and CDR2 FQNEAQ come from the germline V gene. There are 14 residues in the CDR3. The chain couples TRBV7-8 to TRBJ1-1; TRBD1 aligns across 7 bases. The TCR originated in a human donor in good health. The source material was CD8+ T cells from blood cultured with allogeneic cells. The chain's CDR3 is CASSLGTVNTEAFF. In DNA, the CDR3 is TGTGCCAGCAGCCTAGGGACAGTAAACACTGAAGCTTTCTTT.